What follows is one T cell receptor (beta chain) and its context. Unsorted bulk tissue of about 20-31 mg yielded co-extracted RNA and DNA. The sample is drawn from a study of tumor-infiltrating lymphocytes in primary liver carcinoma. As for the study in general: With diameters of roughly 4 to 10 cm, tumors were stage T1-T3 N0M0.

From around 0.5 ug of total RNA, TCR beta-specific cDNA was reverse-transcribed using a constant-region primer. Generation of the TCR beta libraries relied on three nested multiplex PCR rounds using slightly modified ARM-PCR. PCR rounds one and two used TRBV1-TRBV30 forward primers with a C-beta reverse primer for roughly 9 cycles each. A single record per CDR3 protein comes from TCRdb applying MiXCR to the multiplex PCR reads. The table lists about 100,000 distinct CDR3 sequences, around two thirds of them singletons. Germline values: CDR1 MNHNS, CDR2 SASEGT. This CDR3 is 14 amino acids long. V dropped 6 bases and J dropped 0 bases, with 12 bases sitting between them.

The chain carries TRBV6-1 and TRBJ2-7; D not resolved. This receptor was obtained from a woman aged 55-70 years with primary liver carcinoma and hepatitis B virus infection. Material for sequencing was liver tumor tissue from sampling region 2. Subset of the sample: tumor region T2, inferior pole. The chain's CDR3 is CASRWRWASYEQYF. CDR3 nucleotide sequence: TGTGCCAGCAGGTGGAGATGGGCCTCCTACGAGCAGTACTTC.